This TCR beta chain is from a study of Graves' ophthalmopathy and Graves' hyperthyroidism. The study amplified TCR beta CDR3 regions using RNA transcripts. In the first round, RT-PCR was carried out with HTBI primers, and a multiplex PCR formed the second round. From the multiplex PCR reads, TCRdb called clonotypes with MiXCR, one entry per CDR3 protein. The table has approximately 210,000 distinct CDR3 sequences, roughly 29% seen once; the top ten hold around 10%. Findings of the study overall: Most thyroid clonotypes expanded beyond 0.001 frequency were also found in blood.

At least ten counts were recorded for this clonotype. The antigen is undetermined. Trimming left V 3 bases short and J 5 bases short, with 13 bases between. The germline V gene encodes CDR1 MGHRA and CDR2 YSYEKL. The CDR3 length is 15 residues. Diagnostic conclusions were grounded in clinical symptoms, serum thyroxine, TRAb, thyroid ultrasound and orbital computed tomography. Out of around 9.7 ml of fresh peripheral blood, PBMCs were obtained. The V and J genes are TRBV4-1 and TRBJ2-2; the D gene could be TRBD1 or TRBD2 (7 bases each). The source of this sequence is a middle-aged man with Graves' ophthalmopathy. Sequenced material: peripheral blood. The CDR3: CASSQGRGGTGELFF. DNA for the CDR3: TGCGCCAGCAGCCAGGGCAGGGGGGGAACCGGGGAGCTGTTTTTT.